This T cell receptor (beta chain) stems from a study of tissue T cells after allogeneic stem cell transplantation. Study-wide findings and caveats: Motif-based clustering found tissue-specific repertoire signatures shared across patients, though few clones were shared.

Clones were sequenced by immunoSEQ multiplex PCR, and TCRdb holds only the in-frame ones, with some missing. This table holds several thousand clones, 40% to 50% found once. The sample holds a few counts of this clone. Antigen specificity is unknown. Genes and germline are mouse. The CDR3 end lies 1 residue beyond the end of the read and is filled in from the germline J gene. This sample's time point: mouse harvest day 7 after allogeneic transplant. The graft held 10^6 splenic CD5+ T cells and 10^7 T-cell-depleted bone marrow cells. This CDR3 is built from 14 residues. CDR1 LGHNA and CDR2 YNLKQL come from the germline V gene (reference sequence). V shed 4 bases, J shed 6 bases, and the junction held 4 bases outside the gene matches.

Sequencing input: gut tissue. The clonotype comes from a female BALB/c mouse given C57BL/6 T cells with graft-versus-host disease after an allogeneic hematopoietic cell transplant. The chain uses TRBV5 and TRBJ2-7, with 12 bases aligning to TRBD2. CDR3 sequence reads: CASSPGLGGFEQYF. The sequenced part of the CDR3 DNA is TGTGCCAGCAGCCCGGGACTGGGGGGTTTTGAACAGTAC.